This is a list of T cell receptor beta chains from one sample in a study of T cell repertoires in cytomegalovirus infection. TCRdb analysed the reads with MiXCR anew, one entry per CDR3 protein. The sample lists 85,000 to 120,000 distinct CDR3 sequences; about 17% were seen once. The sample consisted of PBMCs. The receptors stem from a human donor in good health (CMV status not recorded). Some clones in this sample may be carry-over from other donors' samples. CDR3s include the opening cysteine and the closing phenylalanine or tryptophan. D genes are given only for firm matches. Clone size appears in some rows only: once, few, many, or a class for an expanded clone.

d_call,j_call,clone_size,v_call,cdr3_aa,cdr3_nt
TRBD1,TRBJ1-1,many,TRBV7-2,CASSLDRGNTEAFF,TGTGCCAGCAGCTTAGACAGGGGGAACACTGAAGCTTTCTTT
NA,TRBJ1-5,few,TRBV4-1,CASSQPGSQPQHF,TGCGCCAGCAGCCAACCGGGAAGTCAGCCCCAGCATTTT
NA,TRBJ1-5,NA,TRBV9,CASSPRDTSNQPQHF,TGTGCCAGCAGCCCCCGGGACACTAGCAATCAGCCCCAGCATTTT
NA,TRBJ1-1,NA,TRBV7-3,CASSPRGGEWTEAFF,TGTGCCAGCAGCCCCAGGGGAGGGGAGTGGACTGAAGCTTTCTTT
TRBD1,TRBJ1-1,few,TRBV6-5,CASSLTGGREAFF,TGTGCCAGCAGTCTTACAGGGGGCCGTGAAGCTTTCTTT
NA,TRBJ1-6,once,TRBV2,CASSLKGSSNSPLHF,TGTGCCAGCAGTCTAAAAGGCTCCTCTAATTCACCCCTCCACTTT
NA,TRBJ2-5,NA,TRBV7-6,CASSLALQETQYF,TGTGCCAGCAGCTTAGCGCTTCAAGAGACCCAGTACTTC
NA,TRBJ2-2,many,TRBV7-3,CASSPKITGELFF,TGTGCCAGCAGCCCCAAGATTACCGGGGAGCTGTTTTTT
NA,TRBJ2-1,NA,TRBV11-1,CASSPRGYNVQFF,TGTGCCAGCAGCCCCCGTGGGTACAATGTGCAGTTTTTC
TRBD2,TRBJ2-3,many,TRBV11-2,CASSLVLAGRRADTQYF,TGTGCCAGCAGCTTAGTCTTAGCGGGCCGGAGGGCAGATACGCAGTATTTT
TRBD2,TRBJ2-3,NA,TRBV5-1,CASSRASGGPRTDTQYF,TGCGCCAGCAGTCGGGCCAGCGGGGGGCCCCGCACAGATACGCAGTATTTT
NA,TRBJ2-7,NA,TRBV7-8,CASSILRRDPQYF,TGTGCCAGCAGTATCCTCAGGAGGGACCCGCAGTACTTC
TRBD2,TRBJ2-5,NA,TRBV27,CAIGTSGGRAQYF,TGTGCCATAGGGACTAGCGGTGGTAGGGCCCAGTACTTC
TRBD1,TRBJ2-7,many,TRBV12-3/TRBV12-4,CASRRTGFYEQYF,TGTGCCAGCAGAAGGACAGGATTCTACGAGCAGTACTTC
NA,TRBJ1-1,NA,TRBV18,CASSPYGGENTEAFF,TGTGCCAGCTCACCCTACGGGGGGGAGAACACTGAAGCTTTCTTT
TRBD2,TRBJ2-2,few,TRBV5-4,CASTPGLAGGTGELFF,TGTGCCAGCACACCAGGCCTAGCGGGGGGGACCGGGGAGCTGTTTTTT
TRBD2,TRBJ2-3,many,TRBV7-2,CASSLGVAGGLQDTQYF,TGTGCCAGCAGCTTAGGGGTAGCGGGGGGGCTGCAAGATACGCAGTATTTT
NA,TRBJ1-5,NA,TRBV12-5,CASGLVRPTNFRDLQPQHF,TGTGCTAGTGGTTTGGTAAGACCGACAAACTTCAGAGATCTACAGCCCCAGCATTTT
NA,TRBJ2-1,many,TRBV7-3,CASSKGRGGAYNEQFF,TGTGCCAGCAGCAAAGGGCGAGGAGGGGCATACAATGAGCAGTTCTTC
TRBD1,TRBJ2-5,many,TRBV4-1,CASSRQTGETQYF,TGCGCCAGCAGCCGGCAGACAGGGGAGACCCAGTACTTC
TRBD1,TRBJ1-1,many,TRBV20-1,CSAQRQGGRTEAFF,TGCAGTGCACAACGACAGGGGGGGAGGACTGAAGCTTTCTTT
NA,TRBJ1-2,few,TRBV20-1,CSAREGGNNYGYTF,TGCAGTGCTAGAGAGGGAGGGAATAACTATGGCTACACCTTC
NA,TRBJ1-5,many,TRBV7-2,CASSLVHLNQPQHF,TGTGCCAGCAGCTTAGTGCACCTAAATCAGCCCCAGCATTTT
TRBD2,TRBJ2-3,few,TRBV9,CASSEYGTSRPDTQYF,TGTGCCAGCAGTGAGTACGGGACTAGTCGTCCAGATACGCAGTATTTT
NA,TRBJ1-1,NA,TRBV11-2,CASSLDYQVSEAFF,TGTGCCAGCAGCTTAGATTACCAGGTATCTGAAGCTTTCTTT
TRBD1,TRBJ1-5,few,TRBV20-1,CSASDRVTAQHF,TGCAGTGCTAGCGACAGGGTAACAGCCCAGCATTTT
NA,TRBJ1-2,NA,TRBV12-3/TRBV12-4,CDSSFSGYTF,TGTGACAGCAGTTTCAGTGGCTACACCTTC